This TCR beta chain is drawn from a study of T cells after posttransplantation cyclophosphamide. This clone was seen only once. This CDR3 has 18 residues. V lost 1 base and J lost 0, with 14 bases in between. Germline CDR1 reads SGHNT; CDR2 reads YYREEE (reference sequence). TCRdb's copy holds only in-frame clones and misses some; the assay was immunoSEQ multiplex PCR. The sample has tens of thousands of clones; just over 90% are singletons. The sequenced sample consisted of PBMCs. The V call is TRBV5-4, the J call TRBJ2-6; either TRBD1 or TRBD2 may supply D (6 bases each). The sequence came from a woman aged 25 to 39 in good health and a related stem cell transplant donor. The CDR3 coding sequence is TGTGCCAGCAGCTTGTCCCGGGGGCAGGGCTCTGGGGCCAACGTCCTGACTTTC. This encodes CASSLSRGQGSGANVLTF.